This T cell receptor (beta chain) comes out of a study of CD4 and CD8 cells across lung adenocarcinoma regions. Localized lung adenocarcinoma, a non-small cell lung cancer, affected the donors. V shed 6 bases and J 8 bases; nucleotides not matched to a gene: 10. Germline V lookup: CDR1 MNHEY, CDR2 SMNVEV (reference sequence). The CDR3 contains 14 residues. TCRdb reanalysed the PCR reads using MiXCR and keeps one entry per CDR3 protein. This sample has 24,000 or so distinct CDR3 sequences, with 52% found just once. This clonotype originated in a male donor with lung adenocarcinoma. The CD4 and CD8 labels of this study may be unreliable. Sequenced input: CD4+ T cells from the center of a lung tumor. The rearrangement links TRBV27 to TRBJ2-1, with TRBD2 identical over 7 bases. The CDR3 DNA reads as TGTGCCAGCAGGGGGCTAGCGGCCTGGGATGAGCAGTTCTTC. Its protein is CASRGLAAWDEQFF.